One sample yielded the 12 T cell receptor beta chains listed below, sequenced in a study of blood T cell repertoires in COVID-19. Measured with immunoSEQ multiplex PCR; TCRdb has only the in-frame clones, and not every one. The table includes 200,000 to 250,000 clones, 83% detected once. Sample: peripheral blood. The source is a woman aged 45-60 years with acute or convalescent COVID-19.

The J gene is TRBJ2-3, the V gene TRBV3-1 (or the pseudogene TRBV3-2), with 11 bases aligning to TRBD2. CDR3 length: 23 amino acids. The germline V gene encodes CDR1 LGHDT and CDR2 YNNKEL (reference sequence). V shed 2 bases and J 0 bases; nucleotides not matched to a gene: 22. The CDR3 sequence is CASSQIQDRVTSGEISSTDTQYF. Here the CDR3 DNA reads TGTGCCAGCAGCCAAATTCAGGACAGGGTGACTAGCGGGGAGATATCGAGCACAGATACGCAGTATTTT.

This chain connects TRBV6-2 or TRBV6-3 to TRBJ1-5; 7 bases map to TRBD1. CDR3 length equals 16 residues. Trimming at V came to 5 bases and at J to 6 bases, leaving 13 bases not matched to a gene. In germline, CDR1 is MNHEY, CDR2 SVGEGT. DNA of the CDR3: TGTGCCAGCAGTCTACTCGGACAGGCTAGATCTCAGCCCCAGCATTTT. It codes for CASSLLGQARSQPQHF.

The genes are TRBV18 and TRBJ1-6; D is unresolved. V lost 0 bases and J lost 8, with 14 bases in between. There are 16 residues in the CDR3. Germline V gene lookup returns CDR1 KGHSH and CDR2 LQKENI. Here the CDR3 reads CASSPPEGIVHSPLHF. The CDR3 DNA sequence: TGTGCCAGCTCACCACCGGAGGGAATAGTGCATTCACCCCTCCACTTT. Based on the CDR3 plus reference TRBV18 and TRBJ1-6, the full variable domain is NAGVMQNPRHLVRRRGQEARLRCSPMKGHSHVYWYRQLPEEGLKFMVYLQKENIIDESGMPKERFSAEFPKEGPSILRIQQVVRGDSAAYFCASSPPEGIVHSPLHFGNGTRLTVT.

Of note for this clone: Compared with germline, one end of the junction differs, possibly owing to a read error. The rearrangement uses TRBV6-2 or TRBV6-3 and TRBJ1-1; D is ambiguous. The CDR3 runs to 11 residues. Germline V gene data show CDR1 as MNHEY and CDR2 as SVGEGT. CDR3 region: CASSYPDDSYF. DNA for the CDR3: TGTGCCAGCAGTTACCCGGATGACTCGTACTTT.

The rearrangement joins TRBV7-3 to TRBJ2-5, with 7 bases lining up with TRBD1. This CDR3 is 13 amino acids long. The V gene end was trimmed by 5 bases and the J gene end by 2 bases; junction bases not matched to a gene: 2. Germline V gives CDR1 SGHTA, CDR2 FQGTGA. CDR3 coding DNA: TGTGCCAGCAGCCTCAGGGGGCAAGAGACCCAGTACTTC. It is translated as CASSLRGQETQYF.

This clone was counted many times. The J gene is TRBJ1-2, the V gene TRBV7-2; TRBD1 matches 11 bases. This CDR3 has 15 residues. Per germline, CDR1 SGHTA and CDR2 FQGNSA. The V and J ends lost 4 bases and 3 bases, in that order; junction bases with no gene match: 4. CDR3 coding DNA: TGTGCCAGCAGCTGGACGGGACAGGGGGACTATGGCTACACCTTC. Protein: CASSWTGQGDYGYTF.

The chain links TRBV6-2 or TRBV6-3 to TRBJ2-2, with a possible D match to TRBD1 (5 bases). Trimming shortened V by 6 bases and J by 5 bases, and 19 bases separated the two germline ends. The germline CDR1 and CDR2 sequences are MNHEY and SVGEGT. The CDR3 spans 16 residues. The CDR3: CASSRLGVIHTGELFF. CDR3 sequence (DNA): TGTGCCAGCAGCCGCCTAGGGGTAATCCATACCGGGGAGCTGTTTTTT.

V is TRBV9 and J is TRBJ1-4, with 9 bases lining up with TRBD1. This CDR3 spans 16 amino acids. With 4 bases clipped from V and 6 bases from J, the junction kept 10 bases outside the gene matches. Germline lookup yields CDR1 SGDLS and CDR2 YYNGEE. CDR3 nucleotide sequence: TGTGCCAGCAGCTCCACGCCCCGGGACAGGGATGAAAAACTGTTTTTT. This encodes CASSSTPRDRDEKLFF.

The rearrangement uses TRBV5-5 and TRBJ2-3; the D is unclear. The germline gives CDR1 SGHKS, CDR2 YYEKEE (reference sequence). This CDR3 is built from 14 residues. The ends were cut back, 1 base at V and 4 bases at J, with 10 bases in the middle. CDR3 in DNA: TGTGCCAGCAGCTTGATGGCCTTCGCAGATACGCAGTATTTT. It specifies CASSLMAFADTQYF. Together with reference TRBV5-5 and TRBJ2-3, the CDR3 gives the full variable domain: DAGVTQSPTHLIKTRGQQVTLRCSPISGHKSVSWYQQVLGQGPQFIFQYYEKEERGRGNFPDRFSARQFPNYSSELNVNALLLGDSALYLCASSLMAFADTQYFGPGTRLTVL.

The CDR3 protein is CATSGFWGTSGGSSYNEQFF. In nucleotides, the CDR3 is TGTGCCACCAGCGGGTTTTGGGGGACTAGCGGGGGGTCCTCCTACAATGAGCAGTTCTTC. This rearrangement joins TRBV15 to TRBJ2-1; 15 nucleotides agree with TRBD2. Germline V gives CDR1 LNHNV, CDR2 YYDKDF (reference sequence). There are 20 residues in the CDR3. V was pared by 5 bases and J by 0 bases, with 11 bases of the junction left unmatched.

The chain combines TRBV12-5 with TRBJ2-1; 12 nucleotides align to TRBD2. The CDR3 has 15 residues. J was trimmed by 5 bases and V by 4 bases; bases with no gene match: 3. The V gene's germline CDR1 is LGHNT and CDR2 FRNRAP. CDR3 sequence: CASGSGLAGNNEQFF. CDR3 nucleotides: TGTGCTAGTGGTTCCGGACTAGCGGGGAACAATGAGCAGTTCTTC.

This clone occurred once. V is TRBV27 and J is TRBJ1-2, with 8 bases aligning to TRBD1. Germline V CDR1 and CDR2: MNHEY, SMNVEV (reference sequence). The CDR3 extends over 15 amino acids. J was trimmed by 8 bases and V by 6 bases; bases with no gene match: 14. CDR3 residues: CASRSQDREAEGYTF. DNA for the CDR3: TGTGCCAGCAGGTCCCAGGACAGGGAGGCGGAAGGCTACACCTTC.